These 16 T cell receptor beta chains were all obtained from the same sample, sequenced in a study of identical twins. One entry per CDR3 protein results from TCRdb running MiXCR on the 5' RACE reads. The sample shows about 390,000 distinct CDR3 sequences, roughly 9% of them seen only once. The sequenced sample consisted of naive T cells sorted from blood. These receptors were collected from a woman aged 50 to 60 in good health.

The CDR3 region is CASSILAGGVNNEQFF. The CDR3 DNA follows: TGTGCCAGTAGTATACTAGCGGGAGGGGTAAACAATGAGCAGTTCTTC. The gene calls are TRBV19 and TRBJ2-1, with TRBD2 matching over 12 bases. V was clipped by 2 bases and J by 5 bases; unmatched bases: 4. Germline V CDR1 and CDR2: LNHDA, SQIVND (reference sequence). This CDR3 is 16 amino acids long.

The table lists this clonotype with many counts. The CDR3 sequence: CASSPGGLGKLFF. CDR3 sequence (DNA): TGTGCCAGCAGCCCTGGGGGACTCGGAAAACTGTTTTTT. V is TRBV12-3 or TRBV12-4 and J is TRBJ1-4, with D possibly being TRBD1 (5 bases). V was clipped by 6 bases and J by 10 bases, with 15 bases between them. The CDR3 extends over 13 amino acids.

The chain recombines TRBV19 with TRBJ1-1; D not certain. V lost 0 bases to trimming and J lost 5 bases, with 7 bases between them. This CDR3 is built from 13 residues. CDR1 and CDR2 from the germline V gene are LNHDA and SQIVND (reference sequence). CDR3 sequence reads: CASSIDRKTEAFF. The CDR3 bases are TGTGCCAGTAGTATAGATCGCAAGACTGAAGCTTTCTTT.

This CDR3 is CASSLGTNSPLHF. DNA for the CDR3: TGTGCCAGCAGCTTAGGAACCAATTCACCCCTCCACTTT. This sequence joins TRBV11-2 and TRBJ1-6; D ambiguous. The length of the CDR3 is 13 residues. V lost 1 base and J lost 7, with 5 bases in between. Germline CDR1 is SGHAT and CDR2 is FQNNGV.

This clonotype showed up just a few times. This chain uses TRBV4-1 with TRBJ1-6; the D is unclear. Deletions cut 0 bases from V and 5 bases from J, with 8 bases between. Germline V gene lookup returns CDR1 MGHRA and CDR2 YSYEKL. There are 15 residues in the CDR3. The CDR3 loop is CASSQDKADNSPLHF. Written as DNA, the CDR3 is TGCGCCAGCAGCCAAGATAAGGCAGATAATTCACCCCTCCACTTT.

The sample holds a few counts of this clonotype. The CDR3 nucleotides read TGTGCCAGCAGCCAAGGGGGACCGGACTATGGCTACACCTTC. It translates to CASSQGGPDYGYTF. The gene calls are TRBV3-1 and TRBJ1-2; possible D gene TRBD1, 5 bases. Trimming cost V 1 base and J 3 bases, with 9 bases left between them. From germline, CDR1 is LGHDT and CDR2 YNNKEL (reference sequence). The CDR3 extends over 14 amino acids.

The V and J genes are TRBV27 and TRBJ2-3; 8 nucleotides align to TRBD2. The CDR3 sequence is 15 residues long. The V and J ends lost 7 bases and 3 bases, in that order; junction bases with no gene match: 9. The germline gives CDR1 MNHEY, CDR2 SMNVEV (reference sequence). CDR3 coding DNA: TGTGCCAGCATGCCCACGGCGGGAGGTACAGATACGCAGTATTTT. It specifies CASMPTAGGTDTQYF.

The sample holds many counts of this clonotype. The CDR3 sequence: CASSWSDRAYEQYF. The CDR3 DNA sequence: TGTGCCAGCAGCTGGTCGGACCGCGCCTACGAGCAGTACTTC. The chain employs TRBV12-3 or TRBV12-4 and TRBJ2-7; D unresolved. V dropped 6 bases and J dropped 2 bases, with 14 bases sitting between them. This CDR3 spans 14 amino acids.

This clonotype has at least ten counts. This chain joins TRBV28 and TRBJ2-3; D perhaps matches TRBD2 (6 bases). The CDR3 runs 13 residues. V lost 3 bases and J 4 bases, leaving 8 bases between the germline ends. Germline CDR1 and CDR2: MDHEN and SYDVKM. The CDR3 spells CASSFGGADTQYF. As DNA, the CDR3 is TGTGCCAGCAGTTTCGGCGGGGCAGATACGCAGTATTTT.

Ten or more counts support this clonotype. The J gene is TRBJ2-1, the V gene TRBV5-1; 12 bases map to TRBD2. The length of the CDR3 is 16 residues. Germline CDR1 and CDR2: SGHRS and YFSETQ. V dropped 5 bases and J dropped 2; count of bases not matched to a gene: 5. CDR3 coding DNA: TGCGCCAGCAGTCCCGGACTAGCGGGGACCTACAATGAGCAGTTCTTC. Protein product: CASSPGLAGTYNEQFF.

In this sample, this clonotype turned up many times. The rearrangement links TRBV20-1 to TRBJ2-1, with TRBD2 matching over 7 bases. From germline, CDR1 is DFQATT and CDR2 SNEGSKA (reference sequence). This CDR3 comprises 14 residues. J was trimmed by 6 bases and V by 5 bases; bases with no gene match: 10. DNA of the CDR3: TGCAGTGCTGGCCAGGCGGGAGCCCTCAATGAGCAGTTCTTC. It codes for CSAGQAGALNEQFF.

At least ten counts were recorded for this clonotype. The chain links TRBV7-2 to TRBJ1-4; 9 bases are shared with TRBD1. Per the germline V gene, CDR1 is SGHTA and CDR2 is FQGNSA. The CDR3 extends over 15 amino acids. V shed 1 base, J shed 13 bases, and the junction held 10 bases outside the gene matches. CDR3 region: CASSLGVDRGQRLFF. The CDR3, as DNA: TGTGCCAGCAGCTTAGGGGTGGACAGGGGACAGCGACTGTTTTTT.

To note about this clonotype: A read error may produce the germline difference seen at one junction end. This chain uses TRBV6-1 with TRBJ2-2; 12 bases align to TRBD1. CDR1 and CDR2 (germline): MNHNS, SASEGT. The CDR3 contains 16 residues. CDR3 bases: TGTGCCAGCACTGAAAACCGTCCCGGGACAGGGGGCGAGCTGTTTTTT. It translates to CASTENRPGTGGELFF.

This clonotype turned up a few times. The rearrangement links TRBV29-1 to TRBJ2-2; TRBD1 agrees at 8 bases. V shed 7 bases and J 5 bases; nucleotides not matched to a gene: 9. This CDR3 is 14 amino acids long. Germline V lookup: CDR1 SQVTM, CDR2 ANQGSEA. For the CDR3, the DNA is TGCAGCGCCGGGACAGGTGAATGGACCGGGGAGCTGTTTTTT. Translated, it gives CSAGTGEWTGELFF.

The table lists this clonotype with a few counts. J is TRBJ2-1 and V is TRBV20-1, with 11 bases matching TRBD2. The CDR3 loop spans 16 amino acids. Trimming removed 0 bases from V and 7 bases from J; junction bases left unmatched: 8. Germline CDR1 and CDR2: DFQATT and SNEGSKA (reference sequence). In nucleotides, the CDR3 is TGCAGTGCTAGAGATCGTAGCGGGAGGGCTGGAAATGAGCAGTTCTTC. Translation gives CSARDRSGRAGNEQFF.

The sample holds a few counts of this clonotype. The V and J genes are TRBV11-2 and TRBJ2-1; maybe TRBD1 (6 bases). Germline CDR1 SGHAT, CDR2 FQNNGV. This CDR3 is 14 amino acids long. The ends were cut back, 7 bases at V and 6 bases at J, with 16 bases in the middle. CDR3 sequence reads: CASTAVRGTNEQFF. The CDR3 bases are TGTGCCAGCACCGCTGTGAGGGGGACCAATGAGCAGTTCTTC.